This T cell receptor beta chain stems from a study of shared clonotypes between healthy human individuals. Whole-study context: The donor group consisted of a couple of women and a few men, aged 18 to 49. Used for every donor were three CD4 naive, three CD4 memory, two CD8 naive and one CD8 memory plate. Regarding the study as a whole: Naive subsets generally had larger estimated richness than memory subsets.

The length of the CDR3 is 14 residues. CDR1 MDHEN and CDR2 SYDVKM come from the germline V gene. J gave up 5 bases and V 8 bases, and 5 bases lay outside the gene matches. In the naive CD8 group, cells lacked CD45RO and were positively selected for CCR7, so terminally differentiated effector memory CD45RA+ cells were left out. Every immunoSEQ plate was one replicate of a subset's evenly spread DNA. The protocol was immunoSEQ multiplex PCR, while the TCRdb copy is restricted to in-frame clones and leaves out a portion. Of 2 million to 2.5 million clones listed, less than 95% are singletons. About this clone itself: Its antigen is not identified.

Input material: naive CD8+ T cells sorted from blood. The chain couples TRBV28 to TRBJ2-5; the match to TRBD2 covers 13 bases. The clonotype originates from a man younger than 35 in good health. CDR3 sequence reads: CASRGLAGWETQYF. The CDR3 DNA reads TGTGCCAGCCGGGGACTAGCGGGGTGGGAGACCCAGTACTTC. Based on the CDR3 plus reference TRBV28 and TRBJ2-5, the full variable domain is DVKVTQSSRYLVKRTGEKVFLECVQDMDHENMFWYRQDPGLGLRLIYFSYDVKMKEKGDIPEGYSVSREKKERFSLILESASTNQTSMYLCASRGLAGWETQYFGPGTRLLVL.